This TCR beta chain was identified during a study of cytomegalovirus exposure and HLA in healthy donors. Overall study results and limits: A subsequent analysis found that TCR clusters from the first cohort also tended to co-occur in the 90 to 150 validation repertoires, with 90% to 95% of cluster scores above 0.

Repertoires were generated with immunoSEQ multiplex PCR, while TCRdb's copy carries only in-frame clones and drops some. The sample has 100,000 to 150,000 clones; 80% to 90% are singletons. CDR3 size: 14 residues. Germline V CDR1 and CDR2: SGHDT, YYEEEE. The germline V and J ends were trimmed by 5 bases and 1 base, with 13 bases remaining between them. About this clone: Its antigen is not identified.

The donors were part of the validation cohort of roughly 110 subjects. That cohort was separate from the first cohort, which comprised fewer than 800 subjects. This chain uses TRBV5-6 with TRBJ2-7, with TRBD2 as a possible D gene (6 bases). Sequencing was performed on PBMCs. The clonotype was recovered from a woman under 30 in good health and CMV-seronegative. CDR3 in DNA: TGTGCCAGCAGTCCCCCGGGACTGTCCTACGAGCAGTACTTC. As protein: CASSPPGLSYEQYF.